What follows are 10 T cell receptor beta chains derived from one specimen sequenced in a study of T cells in Graves' hyperthyroidism and ophthalmopathy. Using RNA transcripts as the source, TCR beta CDR3 regions were amplified. The study used the HTBI primer set for a first-round RT-PCR of the TCR CDR3. TCRdb recomputed calls from the multiplex PCR reads with MiXCR, one row per CDR3 protein. The repertoire holds roughly 500,000 distinct CDR3 sequences, with around 50% as singletons. Sequencing input: peripheral blood or thyroid tissue (not recorded which). All receptors come from an adult woman with Graves' disease, either hyperthyroidism or ophthalmopathy (not recorded which).

J is TRBJ1-3 and V is TRBV6-1; D is possibly TRBD1 (5 bases). This CDR3 has 16 residues. V lost 4 bases and J lost 0, with 13 bases in between. Germline V gene data show CDR1 as MNHNS and CDR2 as SASEGT. The CDR3 nucleotides are TGTGCCAGCAGTGGTGGGACGGTCCGCTCTGGAAACACCATATATTTT. Translation: CASSGGTVRSGNTIYF.

This clonotype has more than one count but fewer than ten. The chain carries TRBV24-1 and TRBJ1-2; D might be TRBD1 (5 bases). CDR3 length: 14 amino acids. V dropped 3 bases and J dropped 8 bases, with 15 bases sitting between them. The germline V gene encodes CDR1 KGHDR and CDR2 SFDVKD. The CDR3 bases are TGTGCCACCAGTGATGGGGCCCTGAGATACGGCTACACCTTC. Its protein is CATSDGALRYGYTF.

CDR3 loop: CASSFSSGRETQYF. CDR3 DNA sequence: TGTGCCAGCAGCTTCTCTAGCGGGAGGGAGACCCAGTACTTC. The rearrangement uses TRBV7-9 and TRBJ2-5; TRBD2 matches at 11 bases. The germline CDR1 and CDR2 sequences are SEHNR and FQNEAQ (reference sequence). J lost 5 bases, V lost 3 bases, and 2 bases had no gene match. This CDR3 contains 14 residues.

The rearrangement joins TRBV19 to TRBJ1-2; D is unresolved. Per the germline V gene, CDR1 is LNHDA and CDR2 is SQIVND (reference sequence). The CDR3 has 13 residues. The V end was cut by 3 bases, the J end by 1 base, with 6 bases between. The DNA for the CDR3 is TGTGCCAGTAGTATCTACGGTAACTATGGCTACACCTTC. Its translation is CASSIYGNYGYTF.

Regarding this clonotype: Given the absence of the conserved phenylalanine or tryptophan at the CDR3 end, a read error is likely. The V and J genes are TRBV10-3 and TRBJ1-1, with a tentative D call TRBD1 (5 bases). Per germline, CDR1 ENHRY and CDR2 SYGVKD. Trimming removed 4 bases at V and 2 bases at J, with 8 bases between. The CDR3 is made up of 13 amino acids. DNA of the CDR3: TGTGCCATCAGTGCGCAGGGTAACACTGAAGCTTTCCTT. Protein: CAISAQGNTEAFL.

This clonotype showed up many times. The J gene is TRBJ2-7, the V gene TRBV7-2, with TRBD1 identical over 7 bases. Germline CDR1 is SGHTA and CDR2 is FQGNSA. There are 15 residues in the CDR3. The trim removed 5 bases at V and 0 bases at J, leaving 7 bases unmatched. CDR3 nucleotides: TGTGCCAGCAGCCAGGGACAGCTCAGCTCCTACGAGCAGTACTTC. Translation: CASSQGQLSSYEQYF.

In the case of this clonotype: With a much larger clone just one base away, this may be a read error. The chain has TRBV6-2 or TRBV6-3 and TRBJ2-5, with D uncertain. Germline values: CDR1 MNHEY, CDR2 SVGEGT. Deletions cut 5 bases from V and 5 bases from J, with 12 bases between. The CDR3 extends over 13 amino acids. The CDR3, as DNA: TGTGCCAGCAGTCCATGGAGAAACGAGACCCAGTACTTC. This sequence encodes CASSPWRNETQYF.

The genes are TRBV5-1 and TRBJ2-5, with D possibly TRBD1 on 6 matching bases. The germline V gene has CDR1 SGHRS and CDR2 YFSETQ. Trimming removed 0 bases from V and 1 base from J, with 7 bases in between. The CDR3 extends over 14 amino acids. As DNA, the CDR3 is TGCGCCAGCAGCTTGGGGACAGTCCAAGAGACCCAGTACTTC. Translated: CASSLGTVQETQYF.

The V and J genes are TRBV27 and TRBJ1-5; 7 nucleotides match TRBD1. Germline V lookup: CDR1 MNHEY, CDR2 SMNVEV (reference sequence). The CDR3 consists of 14 residues. Germline trimming cut 6 bases from V and 7 bases from J; bases unmatched to any gene: 9. CDR3 coding DNA: TGTGCCAGCAGCCCTGAGAGGGGGCGGCAGCCCCAGCATTTT. Translating gives CASSPERGRQPQHF.

This clonotype has at least ten counts. The rearrangement joins TRBV7-8 to TRBJ2-7; D perhaps matches TRBD1 (6 bases). CDR3 length: 17 amino acids. CDR1 and CDR2 (germline): SGHVS, FQNEAQ. V was trimmed by 5 bases and J by 2 bases, leaving 22 bases between them. CDR3: CASSKRQDPALAYEQYF. As DNA, the CDR3 is TGTGCCAGCAGCAAAAGACAGGACCCGGCCCTAGCCTACGAGCAGTACTTC.